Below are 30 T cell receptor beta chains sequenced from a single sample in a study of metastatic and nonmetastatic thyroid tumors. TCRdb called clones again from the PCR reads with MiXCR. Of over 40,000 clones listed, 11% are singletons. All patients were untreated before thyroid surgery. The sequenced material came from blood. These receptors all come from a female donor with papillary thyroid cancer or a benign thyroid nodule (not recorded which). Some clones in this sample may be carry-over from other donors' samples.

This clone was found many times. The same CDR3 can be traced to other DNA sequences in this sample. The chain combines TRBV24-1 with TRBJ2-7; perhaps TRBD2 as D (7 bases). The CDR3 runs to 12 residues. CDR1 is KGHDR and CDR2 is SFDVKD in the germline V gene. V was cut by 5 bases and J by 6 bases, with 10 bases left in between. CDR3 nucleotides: TGTGCCACCAGTGGGGGGGGCGGCGAGCAGTACTTC. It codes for CATSGGGGEQYF.

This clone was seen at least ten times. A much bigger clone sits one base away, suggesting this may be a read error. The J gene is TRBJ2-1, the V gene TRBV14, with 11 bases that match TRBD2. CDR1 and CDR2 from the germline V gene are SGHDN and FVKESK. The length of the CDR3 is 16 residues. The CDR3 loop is CAGSQDGTSGNNEQFF. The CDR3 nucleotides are TGTGCCGGCAGCCAAGATGGGACTAGCGGAAACAATGAGCAGTTCTTC.

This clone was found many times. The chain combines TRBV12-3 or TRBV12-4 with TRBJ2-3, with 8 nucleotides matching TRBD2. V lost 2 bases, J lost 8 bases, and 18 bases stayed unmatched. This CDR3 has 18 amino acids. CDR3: CASSLPPGLEIGAATQYF. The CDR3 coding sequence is TGTGCCAGCAGTTTACCCCCGGGACTAGAAATCGGTGCAGCTACGCAGTATTTT.

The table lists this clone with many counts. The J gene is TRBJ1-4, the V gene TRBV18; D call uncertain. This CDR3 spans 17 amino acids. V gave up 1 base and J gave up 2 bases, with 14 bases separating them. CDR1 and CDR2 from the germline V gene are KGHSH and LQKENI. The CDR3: CASSPRERGGTNEKLFF. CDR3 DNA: TGTGCCAGCTCACCACGTGAACGAGGTGGTACTAATGAAAAACTGTTTTTT.

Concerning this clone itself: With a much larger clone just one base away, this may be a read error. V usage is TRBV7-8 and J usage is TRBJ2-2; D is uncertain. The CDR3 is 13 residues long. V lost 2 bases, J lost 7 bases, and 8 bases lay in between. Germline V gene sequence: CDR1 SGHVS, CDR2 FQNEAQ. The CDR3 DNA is TGTGCCAGCAGCTTAAGGAGTAACGGGGAGCTGTTTTTT. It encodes CASSLRSNGELFF.

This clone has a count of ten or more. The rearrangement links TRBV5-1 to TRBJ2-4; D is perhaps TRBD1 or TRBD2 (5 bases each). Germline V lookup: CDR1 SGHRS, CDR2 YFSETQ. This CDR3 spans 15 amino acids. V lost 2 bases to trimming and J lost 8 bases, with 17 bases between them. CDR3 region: CASSFGQPRGDIQYF. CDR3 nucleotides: TGCGCCAGCAGCTTCGGGCAGCCAAGAGGGGACATTCAGTACTTC.

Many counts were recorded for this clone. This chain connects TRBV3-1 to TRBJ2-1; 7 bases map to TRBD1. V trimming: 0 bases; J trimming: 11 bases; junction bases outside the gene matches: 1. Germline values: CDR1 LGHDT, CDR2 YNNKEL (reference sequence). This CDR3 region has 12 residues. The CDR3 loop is CASSQEQGKQFF. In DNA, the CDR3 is TGTGCCAGCAGCCAAGAACAGGGGAAGCAGTTCTTC.

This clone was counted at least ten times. The DNA of the CDR3 is TGCGCCAGCAGCCAAGATCTAGGGCTAGCGGGACGCTCCTACGAGCAGTACTTC. Translation: CASSQDLGLAGRSYEQYF. The chain carries TRBV4-3 and TRBJ2-7; 9 bases match TRBD2. The CDR3 covers 18 residues. The junction had 9 bases not matched to a gene; V was cut back by 0 bases and J by 0 bases. Looked up from germline, CDR1 is LGHNA and CDR2 is YSLEER.

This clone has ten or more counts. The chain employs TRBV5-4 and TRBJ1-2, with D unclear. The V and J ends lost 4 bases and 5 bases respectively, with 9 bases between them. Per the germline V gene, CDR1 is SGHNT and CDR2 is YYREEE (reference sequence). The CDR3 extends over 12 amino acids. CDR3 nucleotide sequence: TGTGCCAGCAGCGGAAACAGTTATGGCTACACCTTC. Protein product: CASSGNSYGYTF. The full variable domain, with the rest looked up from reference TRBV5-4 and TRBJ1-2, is ETGVTQSPTHLIKTRGQQVTLRCSSQSGHNTVSWYQQALGQGPQFIFQYYREEENGRGNFPPRFSGLQFPNYSSELNVNALELDDSALYLCASSGNSYGYTFGSGTRLTVV.

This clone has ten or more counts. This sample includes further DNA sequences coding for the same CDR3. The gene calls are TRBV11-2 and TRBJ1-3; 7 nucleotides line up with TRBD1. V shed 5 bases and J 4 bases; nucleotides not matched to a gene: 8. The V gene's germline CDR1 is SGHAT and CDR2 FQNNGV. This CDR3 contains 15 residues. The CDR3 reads CASSQWRGLGNTIYF. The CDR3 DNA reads TGTGCCAGCAGCCAGTGGAGGGGGCTGGGAAACACCATATATTTT.

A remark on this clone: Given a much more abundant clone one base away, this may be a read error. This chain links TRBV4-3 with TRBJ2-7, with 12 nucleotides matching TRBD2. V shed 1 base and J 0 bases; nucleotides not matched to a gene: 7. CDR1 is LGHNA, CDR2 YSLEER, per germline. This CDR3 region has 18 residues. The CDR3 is CASSQVAATSGSSYEQYF. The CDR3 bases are TGCGCCAGCAGCCAAGTTGCTGCGACTAGCGGGAGCTCCTACGAGCAGTACTTC.

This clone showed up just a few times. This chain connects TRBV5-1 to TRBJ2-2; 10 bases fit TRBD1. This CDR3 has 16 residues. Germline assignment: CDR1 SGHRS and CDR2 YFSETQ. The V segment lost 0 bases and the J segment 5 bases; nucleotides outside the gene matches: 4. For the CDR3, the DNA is TGCGCCAGCAGCTTGGCCGGGACAGGGGAAACCGGGGAGCTGTTTTTT. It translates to CASSLAGTGETGELFF.

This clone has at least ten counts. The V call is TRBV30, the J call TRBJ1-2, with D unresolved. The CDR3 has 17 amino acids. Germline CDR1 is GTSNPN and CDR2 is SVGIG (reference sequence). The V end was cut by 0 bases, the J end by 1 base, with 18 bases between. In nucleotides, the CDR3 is TGTGCCTGGAGTGTAAGTCTGGTGGCAGCGAATAACTATGGCTACACCTTC. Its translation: CAWSVSLVAANNYGYTF.

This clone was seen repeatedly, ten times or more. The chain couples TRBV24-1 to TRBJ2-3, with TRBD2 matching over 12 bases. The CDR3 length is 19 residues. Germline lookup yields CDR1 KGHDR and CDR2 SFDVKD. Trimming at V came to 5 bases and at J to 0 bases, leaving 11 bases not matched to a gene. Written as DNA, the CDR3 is TGTGCCACCAGTGTCGGACTAGCGGGAAGTCCAGCTAGCACAGATACGCAGTATTTT. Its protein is CATSVGLAGSPASTDTQYF.

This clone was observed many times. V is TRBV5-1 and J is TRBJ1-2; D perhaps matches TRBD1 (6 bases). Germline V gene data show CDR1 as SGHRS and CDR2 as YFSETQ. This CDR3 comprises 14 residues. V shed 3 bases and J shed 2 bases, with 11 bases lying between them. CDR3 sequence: CASSWIGGNYGYTF. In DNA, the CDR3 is TGCGCCAGCAGCTGGATAGGGGGGAACTATGGCTACACCTTC.

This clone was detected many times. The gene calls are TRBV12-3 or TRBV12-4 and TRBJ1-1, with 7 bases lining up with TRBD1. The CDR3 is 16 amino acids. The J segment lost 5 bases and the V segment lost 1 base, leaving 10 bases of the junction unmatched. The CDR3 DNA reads TGTGCCAGCAGTTTAGACGCCAGGGGGGGGGGAACTGAAGCTTTCTTT. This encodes CASSLDARGGGTEAFF.

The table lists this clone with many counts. CDR3 loop: CASSPSHSQSGTGYFF. The DNA of the CDR3 is TGTGCCAGCAGCCCGTCTCACTCCCAATCGGGGACAGGTTATTTCTTC. The chain links TRBV3-1 to TRBJ2-1; 8 bases match TRBD1. The CDR3 length is 16 residues. V gave up 4 bases and J gave up 16 bases; unmatched junction bases: 21. Germline V CDR1 and CDR2: LGHDT, YNNKEL (reference sequence).

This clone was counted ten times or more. The CDR3 DNA is TGTGCCATCAGTGAAAGGCGGCTAGCGGGTAACTCCTACGAGCAGTACTTC. Translated: CAISERRLAGNSYEQYF. This sequence joins TRBV10-3 and TRBJ2-7, with TRBD2 matching over 8 bases. The CDR3 contains 17 residues. Germline assignment: CDR1 ENHRY and CDR2 SYGVKD. V was clipped by 3 bases and J by 0 bases; unmatched bases: 10.

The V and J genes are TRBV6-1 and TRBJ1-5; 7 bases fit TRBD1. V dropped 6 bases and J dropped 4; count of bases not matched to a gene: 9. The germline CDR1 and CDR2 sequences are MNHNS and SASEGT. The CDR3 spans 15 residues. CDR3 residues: CASRIGGNQNQPQHF. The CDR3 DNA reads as TGTGCCAGCAGAATAGGGGGCAACCAGAATCAGCCCCAGCATTTT.

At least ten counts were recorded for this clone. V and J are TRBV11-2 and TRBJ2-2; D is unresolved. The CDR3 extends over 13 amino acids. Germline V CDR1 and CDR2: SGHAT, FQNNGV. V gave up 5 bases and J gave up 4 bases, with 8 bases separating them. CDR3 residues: CASSRPTTGELFF. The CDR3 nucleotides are TGTGCCAGCAGCCGCCCGACCACCGGGGAGCTGTTTTTT.

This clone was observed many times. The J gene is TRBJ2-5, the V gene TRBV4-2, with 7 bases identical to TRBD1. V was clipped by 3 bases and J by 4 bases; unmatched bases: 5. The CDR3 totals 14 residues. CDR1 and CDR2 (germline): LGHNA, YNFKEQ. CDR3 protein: CASSQTGLRETQYF. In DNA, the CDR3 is TGTGCCAGCAGCCAGACAGGGCTCAGAGAGACCCAGTACTTC.

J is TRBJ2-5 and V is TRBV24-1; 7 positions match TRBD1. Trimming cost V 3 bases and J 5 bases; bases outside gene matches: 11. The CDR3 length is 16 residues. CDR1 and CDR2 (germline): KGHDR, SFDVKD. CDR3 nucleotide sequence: TGTGCCACCAGTGATGGTGACAGGGCTAGTGTGGAGACCCAGTACTTC. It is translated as CATSDGDRASVETQYF.

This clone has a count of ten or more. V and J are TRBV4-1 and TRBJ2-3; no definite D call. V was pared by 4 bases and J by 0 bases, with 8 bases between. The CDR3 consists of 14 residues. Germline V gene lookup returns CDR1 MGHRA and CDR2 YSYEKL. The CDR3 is CASSRVSSTDTQYF. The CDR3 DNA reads TGCGCCAGCAGCCGAGTGAGTAGCACAGATACGCAGTATTTT.

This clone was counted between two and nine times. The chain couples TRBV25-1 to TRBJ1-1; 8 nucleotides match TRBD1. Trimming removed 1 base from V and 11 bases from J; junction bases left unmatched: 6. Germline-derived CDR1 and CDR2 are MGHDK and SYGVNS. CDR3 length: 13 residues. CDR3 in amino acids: CASSESGYRGAFF. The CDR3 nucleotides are TGTGCCAGCAGTGAATCGGGATACAGGGGGGCTTTCTTT.

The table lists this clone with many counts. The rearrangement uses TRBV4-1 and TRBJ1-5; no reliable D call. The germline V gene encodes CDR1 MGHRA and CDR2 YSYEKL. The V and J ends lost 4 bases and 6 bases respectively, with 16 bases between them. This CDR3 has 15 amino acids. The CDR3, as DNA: TGCGCCAGCAGCCCAGGTTTTTTGGGCCGTCAGCCCCAGCATTTT. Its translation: CASSPGFLGRQPQHF.

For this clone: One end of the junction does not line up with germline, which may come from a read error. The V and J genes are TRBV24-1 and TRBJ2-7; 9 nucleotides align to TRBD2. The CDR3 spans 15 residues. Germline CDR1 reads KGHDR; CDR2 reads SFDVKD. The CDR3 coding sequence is TGTGCCATTAGCAAGGGCGGGAGGGCCTCCGACGAGCAGTACTTC. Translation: CAISKGGRASDEQYF.

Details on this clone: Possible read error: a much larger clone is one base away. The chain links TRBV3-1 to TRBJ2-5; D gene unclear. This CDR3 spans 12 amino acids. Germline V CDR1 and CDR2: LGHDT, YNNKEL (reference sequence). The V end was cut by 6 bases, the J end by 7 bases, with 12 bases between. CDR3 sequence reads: CASSHDVGTQYF. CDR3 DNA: TGTGCCAGCAGTCATGACGTAGGGACCCAGTACTTC.

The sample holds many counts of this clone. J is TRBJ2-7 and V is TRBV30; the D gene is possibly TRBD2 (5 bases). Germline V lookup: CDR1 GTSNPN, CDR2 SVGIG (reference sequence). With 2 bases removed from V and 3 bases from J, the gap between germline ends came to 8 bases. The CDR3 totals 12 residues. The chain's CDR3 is CAWSRADYEQYF. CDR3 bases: TGTGCCTGGAGTCGAGCGGACTACGAGCAGTACTTC. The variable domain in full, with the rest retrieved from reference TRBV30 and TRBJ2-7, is SQTIHQWPATLVQPVGSPLSLECTVEGTSNPNLYWYRQAAGRGLQLLFYSVGIGQISSEVPQNLSASRPQDRQFILSSKKLLLSDSGFYLCAWSRADYEQYFGPGTRLTVT.

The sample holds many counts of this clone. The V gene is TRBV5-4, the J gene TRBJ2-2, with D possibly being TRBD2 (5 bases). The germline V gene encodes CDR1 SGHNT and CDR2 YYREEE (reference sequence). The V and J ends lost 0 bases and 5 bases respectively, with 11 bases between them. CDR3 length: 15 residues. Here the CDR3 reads CASSLGVRETGELFF. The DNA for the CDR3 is TGTGCCAGCAGCTTGGGTGTTCGGGAAACCGGGGAGCTGTTTTTT.

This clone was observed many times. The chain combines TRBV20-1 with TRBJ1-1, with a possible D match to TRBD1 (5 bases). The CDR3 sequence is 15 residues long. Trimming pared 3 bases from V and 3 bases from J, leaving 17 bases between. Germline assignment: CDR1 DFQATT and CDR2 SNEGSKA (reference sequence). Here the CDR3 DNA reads TGCAGTGCTAGTCCCTCGCAGGGTTCGTACACTGAAGCTTTCTTT. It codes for CSASPSQGSYTEAFF.